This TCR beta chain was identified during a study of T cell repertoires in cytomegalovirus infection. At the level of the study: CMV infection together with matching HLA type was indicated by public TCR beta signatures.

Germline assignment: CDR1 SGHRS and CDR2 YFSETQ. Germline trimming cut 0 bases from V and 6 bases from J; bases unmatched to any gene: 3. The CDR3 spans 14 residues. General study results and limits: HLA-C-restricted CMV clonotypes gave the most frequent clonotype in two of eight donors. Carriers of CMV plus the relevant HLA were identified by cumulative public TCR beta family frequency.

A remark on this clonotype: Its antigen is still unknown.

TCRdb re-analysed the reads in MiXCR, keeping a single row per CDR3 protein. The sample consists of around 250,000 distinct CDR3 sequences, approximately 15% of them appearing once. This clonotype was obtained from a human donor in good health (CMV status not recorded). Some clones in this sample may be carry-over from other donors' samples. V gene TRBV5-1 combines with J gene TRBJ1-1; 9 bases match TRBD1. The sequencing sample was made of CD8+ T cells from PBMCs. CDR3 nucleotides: TGCGCCAGCAGCTTGGGGACAGGGGTTTCTGAAGCTTTCTTT. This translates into CASSLGTGVSEAFF.